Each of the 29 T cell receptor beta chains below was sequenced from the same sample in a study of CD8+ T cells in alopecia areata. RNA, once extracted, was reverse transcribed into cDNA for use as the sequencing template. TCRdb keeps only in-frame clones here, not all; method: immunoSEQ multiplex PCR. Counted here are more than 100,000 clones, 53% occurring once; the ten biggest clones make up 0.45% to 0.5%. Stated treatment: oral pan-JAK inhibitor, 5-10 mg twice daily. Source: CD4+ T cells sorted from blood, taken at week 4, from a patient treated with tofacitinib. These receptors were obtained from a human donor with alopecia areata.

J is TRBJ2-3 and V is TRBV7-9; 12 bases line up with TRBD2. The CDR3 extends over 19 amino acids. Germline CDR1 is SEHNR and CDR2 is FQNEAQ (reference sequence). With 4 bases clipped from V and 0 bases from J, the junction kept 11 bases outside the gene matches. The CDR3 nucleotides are TGTGCCAGCAGCTCCAAAGTACTTCTAGCGGGGGGGAGCACAGATACGCAGTATTTT. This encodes CASSSKVLLAGGSTDTQYF.

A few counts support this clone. As DNA, the CDR3 is TGTGCCAGCAGTGAACAGCTTGTAGCGTCCCATGAGCAGTTCTTC. Residues: CASSEQLVASHEQFF. J is TRBJ2-1 and V is TRBV6-4; weak D call: TRBD2 (5 bases). Trimming shortened V by 3 bases and J by 8 bases, and 17 bases separated the two germline ends. CDR3 length equals 15 residues. Germline V gene data show CDR1 as MRHNA and CDR2 as SNTAGT.

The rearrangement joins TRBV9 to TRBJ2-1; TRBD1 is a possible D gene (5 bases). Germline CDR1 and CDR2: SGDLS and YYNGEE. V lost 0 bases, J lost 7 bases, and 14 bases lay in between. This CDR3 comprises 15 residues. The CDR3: CASSVVQGPENEQFF. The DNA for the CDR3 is TGTGCCAGCAGCGTAGTGCAGGGCCCGGAAAATGAGCAGTTCTTC.

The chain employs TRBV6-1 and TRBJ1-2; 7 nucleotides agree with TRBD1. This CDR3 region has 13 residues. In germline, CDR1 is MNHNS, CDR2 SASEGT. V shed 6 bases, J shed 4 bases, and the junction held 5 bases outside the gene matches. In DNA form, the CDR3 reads TGTGCCAGCAGGATTGACAGGGCCTATGGCTACACCTTC. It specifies CASRIDRAYGYTF.

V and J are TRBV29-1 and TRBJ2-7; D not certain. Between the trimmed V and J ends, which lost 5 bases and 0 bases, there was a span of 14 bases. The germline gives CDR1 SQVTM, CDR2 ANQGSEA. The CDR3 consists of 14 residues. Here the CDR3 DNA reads TGCAGCGTTTCCAATCTCCTGAGCTCCTACGAGCAGTACTTC. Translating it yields CSVSNLLSSYEQYF.

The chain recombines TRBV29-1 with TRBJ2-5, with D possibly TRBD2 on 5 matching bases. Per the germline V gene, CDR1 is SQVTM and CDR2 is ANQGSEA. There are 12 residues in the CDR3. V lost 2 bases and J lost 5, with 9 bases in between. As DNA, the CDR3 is TGCAGCGTTGAAACATCGGGGGAGACCCAGTACTTC. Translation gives CSVETSGETQYF.

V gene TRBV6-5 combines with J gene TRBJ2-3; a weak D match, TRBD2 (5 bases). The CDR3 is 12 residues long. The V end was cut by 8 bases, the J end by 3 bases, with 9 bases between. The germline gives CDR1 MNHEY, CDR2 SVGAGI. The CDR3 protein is CASGSGTDTQYF. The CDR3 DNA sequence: TGTGCCAGCGGGTCGGGAACAGATACGCAGTATTTT.

CDR3 loop: CSVEPTGVGYEQYF. The CDR3 nucleotides are TGCAGCGTTGAACCGACAGGGGTAGGGTACGAGCAGTACTTC. J is TRBJ2-7 and V is TRBV29-1; TRBD1 agrees at 8 bases. With V trimmed by 2 bases and J by 4 bases, 7 bases remained unmatched. The CDR3 is made up of 14 amino acids. Per germline, CDR1 SQVTM and CDR2 ANQGSEA.

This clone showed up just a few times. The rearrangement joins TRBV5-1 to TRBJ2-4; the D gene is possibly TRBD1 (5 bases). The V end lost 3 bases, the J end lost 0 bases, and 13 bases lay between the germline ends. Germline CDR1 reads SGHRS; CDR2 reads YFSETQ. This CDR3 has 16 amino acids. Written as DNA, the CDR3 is TGCGCCAGCAGCTACACCAGGGAAGGAGCCAAAAACATTCAGTACTTC. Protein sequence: CASSYTREGAKNIQYF.

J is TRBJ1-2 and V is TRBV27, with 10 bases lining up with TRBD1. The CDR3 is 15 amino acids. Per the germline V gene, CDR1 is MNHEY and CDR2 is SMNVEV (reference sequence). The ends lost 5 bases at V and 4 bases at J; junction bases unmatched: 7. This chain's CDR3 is CASSRGQGISYGYTF. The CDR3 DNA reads TGTGCCAGCAGTCGGGGACAGGGGATAAGCTATGGCTACACCTTC.

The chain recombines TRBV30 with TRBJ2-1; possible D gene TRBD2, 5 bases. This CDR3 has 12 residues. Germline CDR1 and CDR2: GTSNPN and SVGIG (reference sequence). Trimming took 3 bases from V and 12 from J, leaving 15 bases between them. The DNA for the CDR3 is TGTGCCTGGAGCGCGGGCCCACAATGGCAGTTCTTC. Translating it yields CAWSAGPQWQFF.

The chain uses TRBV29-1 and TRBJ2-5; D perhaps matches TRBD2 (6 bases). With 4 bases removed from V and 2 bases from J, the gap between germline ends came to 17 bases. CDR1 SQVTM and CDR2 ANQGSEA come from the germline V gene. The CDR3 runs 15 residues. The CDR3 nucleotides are TGCAGCGTTGGGGAGGTCAGCCTACAGCAAGAGACCCAGTACTTC. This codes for CSVGEVSLQQETQYF.

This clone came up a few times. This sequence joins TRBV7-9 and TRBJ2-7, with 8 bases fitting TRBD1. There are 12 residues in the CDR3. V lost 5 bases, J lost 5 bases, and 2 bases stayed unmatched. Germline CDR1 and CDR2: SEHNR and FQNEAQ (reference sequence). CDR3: CASSTQGDEQYF. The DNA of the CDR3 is TGTGCCAGCAGCACACAGGGGGACGAGCAGTACTTC.

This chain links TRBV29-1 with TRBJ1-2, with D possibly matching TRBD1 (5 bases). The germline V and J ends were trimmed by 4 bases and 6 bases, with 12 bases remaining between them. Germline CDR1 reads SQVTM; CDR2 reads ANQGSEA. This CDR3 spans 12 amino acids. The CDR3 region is CSVGGGMHGYTF. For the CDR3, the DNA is TGCAGCGTTGGTGGGGGGATGCATGGCTACACCTTC.

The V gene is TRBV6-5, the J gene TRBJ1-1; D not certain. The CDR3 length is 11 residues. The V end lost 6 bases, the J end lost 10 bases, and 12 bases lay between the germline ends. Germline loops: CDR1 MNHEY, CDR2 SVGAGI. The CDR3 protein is CASRVPGGAFF. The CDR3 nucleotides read TGTGCCAGCAGGGTCCCAGGTGGAGCTTTCTTT.

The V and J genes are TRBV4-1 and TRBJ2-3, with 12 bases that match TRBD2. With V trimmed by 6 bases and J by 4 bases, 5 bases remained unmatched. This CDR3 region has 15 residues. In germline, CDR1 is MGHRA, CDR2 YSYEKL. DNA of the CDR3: TGCGCCAGCAGTGCTAGCGGGAGGGCAGCAGATACGCAGTATTTT. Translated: CASSASGRAADTQYF.

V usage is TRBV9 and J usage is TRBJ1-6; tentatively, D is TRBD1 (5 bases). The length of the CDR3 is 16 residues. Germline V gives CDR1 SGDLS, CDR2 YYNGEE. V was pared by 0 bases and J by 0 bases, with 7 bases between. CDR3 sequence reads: CASSVGRDSYNSPLHF. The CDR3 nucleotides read TGTGCCAGCAGCGTAGGCAGGGACTCCTATAATTCACCCCTCCACTTT.

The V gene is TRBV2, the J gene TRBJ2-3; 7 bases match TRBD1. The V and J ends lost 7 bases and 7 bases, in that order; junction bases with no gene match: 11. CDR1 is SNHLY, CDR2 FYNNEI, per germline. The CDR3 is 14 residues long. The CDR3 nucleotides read TGTGCCAGCATGTCTGGGACAGTCGCGTATACGCAGTATTTT. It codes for CASMSGTVAYTQYF.

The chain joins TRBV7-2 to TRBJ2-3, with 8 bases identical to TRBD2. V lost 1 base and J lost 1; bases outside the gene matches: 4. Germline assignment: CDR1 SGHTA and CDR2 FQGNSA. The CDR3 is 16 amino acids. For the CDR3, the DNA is TGTGCCAGCAGCTTAGGGACTAGCAGGGGCACAGATACGCAGTATTTT. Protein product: CASSLGTSRGTDTQYF.

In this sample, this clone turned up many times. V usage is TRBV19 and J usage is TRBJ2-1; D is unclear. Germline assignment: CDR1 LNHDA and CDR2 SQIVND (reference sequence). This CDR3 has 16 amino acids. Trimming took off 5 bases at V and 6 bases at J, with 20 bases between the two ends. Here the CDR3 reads CASSVVRLVRGNEQFF. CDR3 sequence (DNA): TGTGCCAGTAGTGTGGTTAGGCTGGTCCGTGGCAATGAGCAGTTCTTC.

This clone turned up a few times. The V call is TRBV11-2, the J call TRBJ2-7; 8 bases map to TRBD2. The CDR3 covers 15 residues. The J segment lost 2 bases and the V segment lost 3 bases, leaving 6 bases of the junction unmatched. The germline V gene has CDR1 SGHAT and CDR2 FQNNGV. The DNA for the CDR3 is TGTGCCAGCAGCTTCGGACTAGCACACGCCTACGAGCAGTACTTC. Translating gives CASSFGLAHAYEQYF.

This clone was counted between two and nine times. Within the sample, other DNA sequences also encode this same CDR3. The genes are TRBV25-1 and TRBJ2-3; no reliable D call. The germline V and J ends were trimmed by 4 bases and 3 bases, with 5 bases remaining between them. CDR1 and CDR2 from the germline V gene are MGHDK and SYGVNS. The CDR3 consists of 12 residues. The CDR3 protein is CASSGITDTQYF. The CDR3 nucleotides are TGTGCCAGCAGTGGCATAACAGATACGCAGTATTTT.

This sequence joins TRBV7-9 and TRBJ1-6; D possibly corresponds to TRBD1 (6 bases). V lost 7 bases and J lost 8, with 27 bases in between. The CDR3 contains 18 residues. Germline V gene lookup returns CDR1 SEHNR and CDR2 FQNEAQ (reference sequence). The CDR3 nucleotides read TGTGCCAGCAAAGTGGGAAACCCAGTGGGGGCGTGGGATTCACCCCTCCACTTT. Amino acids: CASKVGNPVGAWDSPLHF.

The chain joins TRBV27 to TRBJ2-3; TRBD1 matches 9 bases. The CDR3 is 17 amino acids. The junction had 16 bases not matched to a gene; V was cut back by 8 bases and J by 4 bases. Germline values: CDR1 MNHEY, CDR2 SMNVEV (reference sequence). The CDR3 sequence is CASAPFKPGQGPDTQYF. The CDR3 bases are TGTGCCAGCGCCCCCTTCAAGCCGGGACAGGGTCCAGATACGCAGTATTTT.

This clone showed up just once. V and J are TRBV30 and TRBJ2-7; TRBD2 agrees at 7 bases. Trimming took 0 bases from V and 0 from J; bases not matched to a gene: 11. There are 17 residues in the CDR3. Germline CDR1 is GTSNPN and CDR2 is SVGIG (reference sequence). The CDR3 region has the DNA TGTGCCTGGAGTGTACGGCTCCAACTAGCGCACTCCTACGAGCAGTACTTC. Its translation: CAWSVRLQLAHSYEQYF.

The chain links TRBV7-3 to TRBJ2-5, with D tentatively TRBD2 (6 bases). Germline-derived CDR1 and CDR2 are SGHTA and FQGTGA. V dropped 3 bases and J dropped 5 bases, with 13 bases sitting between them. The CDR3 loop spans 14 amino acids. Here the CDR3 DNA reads TGTGCCAGCAGCTTCTCCTCTGGAGGGGAGACCCAGTACTTC. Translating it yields CASSFSSGGETQYF.

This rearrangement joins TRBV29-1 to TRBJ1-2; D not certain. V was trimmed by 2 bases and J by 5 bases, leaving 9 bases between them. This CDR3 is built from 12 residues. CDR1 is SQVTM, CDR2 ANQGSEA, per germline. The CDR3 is CSVEFQVYGYTF. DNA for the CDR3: TGCAGCGTTGAATTCCAGGTTTATGGCTACACCTTC.

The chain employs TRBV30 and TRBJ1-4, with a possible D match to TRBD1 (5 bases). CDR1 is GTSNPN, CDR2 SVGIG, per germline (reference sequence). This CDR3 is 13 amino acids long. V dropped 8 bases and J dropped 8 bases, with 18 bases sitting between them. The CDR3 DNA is TGTGCCACCAATGGGGGTCTTTGGGAAAAACTGTTTTTT. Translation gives CATNGGLWEKLFF.

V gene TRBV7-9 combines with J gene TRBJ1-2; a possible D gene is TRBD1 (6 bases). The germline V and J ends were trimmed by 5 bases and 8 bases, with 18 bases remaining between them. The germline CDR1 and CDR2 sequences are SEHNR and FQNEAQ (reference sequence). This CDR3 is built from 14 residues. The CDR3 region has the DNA TGTGCCAGCAGCCCCAATCGGGGGGCTAAGGGCTACACCTTC. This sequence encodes CASSPNRGAKGYTF.